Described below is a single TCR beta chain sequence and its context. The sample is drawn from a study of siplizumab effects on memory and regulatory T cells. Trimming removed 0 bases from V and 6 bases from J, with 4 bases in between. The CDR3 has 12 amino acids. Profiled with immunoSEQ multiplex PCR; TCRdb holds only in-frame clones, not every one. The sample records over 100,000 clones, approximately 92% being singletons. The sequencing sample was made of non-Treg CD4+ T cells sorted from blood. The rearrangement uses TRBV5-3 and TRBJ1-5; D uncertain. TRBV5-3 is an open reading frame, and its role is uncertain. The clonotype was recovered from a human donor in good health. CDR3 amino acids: CARSLGGQPQHF. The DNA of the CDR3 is TGTGCCAGAAGCTTGGGGGGTCAGCCCCAGCATTTT.